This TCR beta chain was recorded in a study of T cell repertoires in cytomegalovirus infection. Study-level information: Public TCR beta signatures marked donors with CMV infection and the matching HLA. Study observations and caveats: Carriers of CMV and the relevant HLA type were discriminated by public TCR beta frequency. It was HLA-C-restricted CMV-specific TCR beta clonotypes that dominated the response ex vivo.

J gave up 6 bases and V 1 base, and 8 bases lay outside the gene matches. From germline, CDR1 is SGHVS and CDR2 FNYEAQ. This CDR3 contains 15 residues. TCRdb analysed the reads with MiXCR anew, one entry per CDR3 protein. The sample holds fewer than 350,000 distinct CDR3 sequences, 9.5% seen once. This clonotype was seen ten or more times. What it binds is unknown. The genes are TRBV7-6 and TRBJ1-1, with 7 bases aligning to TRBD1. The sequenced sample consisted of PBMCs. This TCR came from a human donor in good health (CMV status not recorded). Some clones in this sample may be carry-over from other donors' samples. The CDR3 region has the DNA TGTGCCAGCAGCTTAGGAATGGCAGGGGGTTCTGAAGCTTTCTTT. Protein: CASSLGMAGGSEAFF.